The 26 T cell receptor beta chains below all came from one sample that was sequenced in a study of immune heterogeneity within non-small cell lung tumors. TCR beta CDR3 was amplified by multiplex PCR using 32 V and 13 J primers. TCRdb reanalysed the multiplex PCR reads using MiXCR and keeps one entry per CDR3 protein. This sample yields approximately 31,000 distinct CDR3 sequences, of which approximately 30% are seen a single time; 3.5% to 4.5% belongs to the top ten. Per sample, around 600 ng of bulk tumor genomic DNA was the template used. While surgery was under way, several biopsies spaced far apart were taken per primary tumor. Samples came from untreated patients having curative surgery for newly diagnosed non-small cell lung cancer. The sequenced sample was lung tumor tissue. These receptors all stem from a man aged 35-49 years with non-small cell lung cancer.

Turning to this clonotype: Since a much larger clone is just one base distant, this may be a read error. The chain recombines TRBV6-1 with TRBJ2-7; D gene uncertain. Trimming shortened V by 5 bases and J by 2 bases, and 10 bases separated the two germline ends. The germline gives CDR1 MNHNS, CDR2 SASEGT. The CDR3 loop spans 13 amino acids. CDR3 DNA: TGTGCCAGCAGTAGGCACCCGGCCTACGAGCAGTACTTC. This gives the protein CASSRHPAYEQYF.

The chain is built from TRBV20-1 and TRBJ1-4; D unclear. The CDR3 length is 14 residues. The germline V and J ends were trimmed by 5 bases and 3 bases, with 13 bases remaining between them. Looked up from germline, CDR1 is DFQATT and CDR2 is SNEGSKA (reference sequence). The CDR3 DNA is TGCAGTGCTCCGGACCTCGCGGCTAATGAAAAACTGTTTTTT. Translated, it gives CSAPDLAANEKLFF.

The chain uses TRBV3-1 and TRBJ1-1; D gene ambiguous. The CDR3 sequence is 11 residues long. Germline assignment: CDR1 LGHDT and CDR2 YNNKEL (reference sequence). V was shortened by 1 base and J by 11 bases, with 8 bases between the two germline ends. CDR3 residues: CASSQGGPAFF. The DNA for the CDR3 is TGTGCCAGCAGCCAAGGAGGGCCCGCTTTCTTT. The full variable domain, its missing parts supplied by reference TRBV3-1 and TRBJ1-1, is DTAVSQTPKYLVTQMGNDKSIKCEQNLGHDTMYWYKQDSKKFLKIMFSYNNKELIINETVPNRFSPKSPDKAHLNLHINSLELGDSAVYFCASSQGGPAFFGQGTRLTVV.

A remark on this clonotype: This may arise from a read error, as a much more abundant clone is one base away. In DNA form, the CDR3 reads TGTGCCAGCACTACTACGGGGGACTGGAGCTATGGCTACACCTTC. Its translation: CASTTTGDWSYGYTF. The rearrangement uses TRBV12-3 or TRBV12-4 and TRBJ1-2; maybe TRBD1 (5 bases). The CDR3 runs 15 residues. V gave up 7 bases and J gave up 4 bases, with 19 bases separating them.

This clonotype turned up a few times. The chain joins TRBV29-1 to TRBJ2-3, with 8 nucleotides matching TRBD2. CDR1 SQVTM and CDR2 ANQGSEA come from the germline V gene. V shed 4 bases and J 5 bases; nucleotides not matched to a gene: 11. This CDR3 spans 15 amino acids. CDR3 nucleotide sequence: TGCAGCGTTGGCGAACTCGCGGGAGGTATAGATACGCAGTATTTT. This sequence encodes CSVGELAGGIDTQYF.

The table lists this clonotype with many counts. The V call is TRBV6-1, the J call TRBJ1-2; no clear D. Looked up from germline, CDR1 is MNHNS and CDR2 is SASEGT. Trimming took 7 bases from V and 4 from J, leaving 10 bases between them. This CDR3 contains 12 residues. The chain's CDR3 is CASKEQTYGYTF. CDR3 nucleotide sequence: TGTGCCAGCAAAGAACAAACCTATGGCTACACCTTC.

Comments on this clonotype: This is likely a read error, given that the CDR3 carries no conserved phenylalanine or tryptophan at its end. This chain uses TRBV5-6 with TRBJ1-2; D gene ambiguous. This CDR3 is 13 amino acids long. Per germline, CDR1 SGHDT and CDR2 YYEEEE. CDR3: CAISFQEHYGYTL. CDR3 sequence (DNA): TGTGCCATCAGCTTCCAGGAACACTATGGCTACACCCTC.

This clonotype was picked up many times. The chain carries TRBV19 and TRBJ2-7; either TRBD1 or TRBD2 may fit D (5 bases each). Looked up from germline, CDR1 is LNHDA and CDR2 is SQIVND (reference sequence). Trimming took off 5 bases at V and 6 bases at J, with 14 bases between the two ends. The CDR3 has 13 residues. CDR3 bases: TGTGCCAGTAGTTTGAGGGGCCCGAGCGAGCAGTACTTC. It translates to CASSLRGPSEQYF.

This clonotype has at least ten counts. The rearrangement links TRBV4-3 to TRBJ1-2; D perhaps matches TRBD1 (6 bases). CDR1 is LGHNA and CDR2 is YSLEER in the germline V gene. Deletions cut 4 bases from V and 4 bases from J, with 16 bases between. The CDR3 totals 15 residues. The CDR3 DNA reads TGCGCCAGCAGCCTAAAGGGGGACGGACTCTATGGCTACACCTTC. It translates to CASSLKGDGLYGYTF.

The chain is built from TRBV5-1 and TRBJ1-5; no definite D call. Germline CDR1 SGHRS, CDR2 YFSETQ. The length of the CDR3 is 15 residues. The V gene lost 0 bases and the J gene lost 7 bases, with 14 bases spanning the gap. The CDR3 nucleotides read TGCGCCAGCAGCTTGGAGGGCGGCCGCGGGCAGCCCCAGCATTTT. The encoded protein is CASSLEGGRGQPQHF.

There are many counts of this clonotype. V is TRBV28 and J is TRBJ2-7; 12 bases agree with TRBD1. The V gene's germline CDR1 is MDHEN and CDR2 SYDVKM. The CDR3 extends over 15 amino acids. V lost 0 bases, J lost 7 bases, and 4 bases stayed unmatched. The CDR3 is CASSLWGTGGREQYF. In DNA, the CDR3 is TGTGCCAGCAGTTTATGGGGGACAGGGGGCCGAGAGCAGTACTTC.

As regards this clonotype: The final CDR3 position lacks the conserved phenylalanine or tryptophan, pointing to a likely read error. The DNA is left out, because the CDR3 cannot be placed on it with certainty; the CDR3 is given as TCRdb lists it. CDR3 in amino acids: CASSPPGRDGHTS. V is TRBV18 and J is TRBJ1-2; no DNA check was done on the table's D call, TRBD1. The CDR3 adds up to 13 amino acids, both ends counted. Germline-derived CDR1 and CDR2 are KGHSH and LQKENI.

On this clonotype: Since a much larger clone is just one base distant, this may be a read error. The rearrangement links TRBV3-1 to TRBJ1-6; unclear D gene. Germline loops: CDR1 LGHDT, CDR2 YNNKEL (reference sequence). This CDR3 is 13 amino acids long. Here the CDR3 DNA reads TGTGCCAGCAGCCAAGGCAGGAATTCACCCCCCCACTTT. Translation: CASSQGRNSPPHF.

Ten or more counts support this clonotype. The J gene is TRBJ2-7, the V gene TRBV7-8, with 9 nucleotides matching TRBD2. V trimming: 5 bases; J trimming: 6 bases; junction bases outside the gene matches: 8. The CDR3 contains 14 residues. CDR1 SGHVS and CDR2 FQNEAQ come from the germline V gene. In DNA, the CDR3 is TGTGCCAGCAGCCCCTCAGCGGGAGGAGGCGAGCAGTACTTC. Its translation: CASSPSAGGGEQYF.

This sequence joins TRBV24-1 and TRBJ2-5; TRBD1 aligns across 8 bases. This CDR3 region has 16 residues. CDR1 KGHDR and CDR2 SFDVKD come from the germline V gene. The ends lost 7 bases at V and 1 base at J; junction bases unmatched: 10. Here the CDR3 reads CATSPRSTGVQETQYF. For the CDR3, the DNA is TGTGCCACCAGCCCCAGATCGACAGGGGTCCAAGAGACCCAGTACTTC.

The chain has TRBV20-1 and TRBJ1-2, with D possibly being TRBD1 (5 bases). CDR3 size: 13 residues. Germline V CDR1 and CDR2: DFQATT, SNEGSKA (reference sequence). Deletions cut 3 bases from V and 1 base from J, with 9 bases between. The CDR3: CSASSGINYGYTF. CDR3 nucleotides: TGCAGTGCTAGTTCAGGGATTAACTATGGCTACACCTTC.

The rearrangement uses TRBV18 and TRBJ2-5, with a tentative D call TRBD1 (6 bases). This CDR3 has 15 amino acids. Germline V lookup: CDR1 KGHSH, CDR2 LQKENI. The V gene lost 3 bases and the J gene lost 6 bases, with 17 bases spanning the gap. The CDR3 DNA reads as TGTGCCAGCTCACCTGAGGACAGACTCGGGAAGACCCAGTACTTC. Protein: CASSPEDRLGKTQYF.

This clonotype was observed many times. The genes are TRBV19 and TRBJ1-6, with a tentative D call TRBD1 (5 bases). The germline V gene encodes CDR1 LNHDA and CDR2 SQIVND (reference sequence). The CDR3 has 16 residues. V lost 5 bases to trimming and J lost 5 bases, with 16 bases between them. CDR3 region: CASSGLRDVDNSPLHF. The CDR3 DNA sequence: TGTGCCAGTAGTGGCCTCAGGGACGTAGATAATTCACCCCTCCACTTT.

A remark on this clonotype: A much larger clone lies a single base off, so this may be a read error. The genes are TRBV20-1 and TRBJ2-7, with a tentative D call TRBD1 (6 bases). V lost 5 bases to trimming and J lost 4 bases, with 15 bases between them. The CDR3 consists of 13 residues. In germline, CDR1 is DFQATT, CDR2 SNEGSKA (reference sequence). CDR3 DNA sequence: TGCAGTGCTGTCATCCCAGGGGTATACGAGCAGTACTTC. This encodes CSAVIPGVYEQYF.

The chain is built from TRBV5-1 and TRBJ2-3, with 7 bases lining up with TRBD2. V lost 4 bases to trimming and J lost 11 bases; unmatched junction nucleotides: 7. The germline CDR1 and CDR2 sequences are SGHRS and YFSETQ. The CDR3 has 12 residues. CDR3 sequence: CASSPGLGQQYF. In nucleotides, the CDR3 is TGCGCCAGCAGCCCTGGACTAGGCCAGCAGTATTTT.

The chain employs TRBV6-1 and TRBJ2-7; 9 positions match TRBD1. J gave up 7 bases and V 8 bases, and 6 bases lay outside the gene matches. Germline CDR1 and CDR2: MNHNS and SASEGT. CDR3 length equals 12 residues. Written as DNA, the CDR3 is TGTGCCAGCCAAGGGACAGGGCGAGAGCAGTACTTC. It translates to CASQGTGREQYF.

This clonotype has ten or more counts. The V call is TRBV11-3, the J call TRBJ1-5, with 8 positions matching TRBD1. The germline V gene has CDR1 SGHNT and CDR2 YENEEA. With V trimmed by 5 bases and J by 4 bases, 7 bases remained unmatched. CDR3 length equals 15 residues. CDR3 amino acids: CASSQGTGPNQPQHF. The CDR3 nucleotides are TGTGCCAGCAGCCAGGGGACAGGCCCTAATCAGCCCCAGCATTTT.

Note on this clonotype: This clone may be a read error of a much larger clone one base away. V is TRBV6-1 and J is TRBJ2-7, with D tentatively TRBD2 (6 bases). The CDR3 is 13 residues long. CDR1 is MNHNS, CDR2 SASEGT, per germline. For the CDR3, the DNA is TGTGCCAGCAGTGAAGGGGGGGTCTACGAGCTGTACTTC. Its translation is CASSEGGVYELYF.

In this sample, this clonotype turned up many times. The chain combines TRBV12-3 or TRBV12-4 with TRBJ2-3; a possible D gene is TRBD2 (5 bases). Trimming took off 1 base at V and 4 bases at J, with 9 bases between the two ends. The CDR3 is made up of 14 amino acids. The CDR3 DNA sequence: TGTGCCAGCAGTTTAGGTTCGGGATCAGATACGCAGTATTTT. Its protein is CASSLGSGSDTQYF.

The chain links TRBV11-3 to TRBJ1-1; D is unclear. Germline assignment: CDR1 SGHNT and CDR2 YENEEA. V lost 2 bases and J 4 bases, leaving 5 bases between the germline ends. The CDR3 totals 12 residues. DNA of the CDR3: TGTGCCAGCAGCTTAAGTTCCACTGAAGCTTTCTTT. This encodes CASSLSSTEAFF.

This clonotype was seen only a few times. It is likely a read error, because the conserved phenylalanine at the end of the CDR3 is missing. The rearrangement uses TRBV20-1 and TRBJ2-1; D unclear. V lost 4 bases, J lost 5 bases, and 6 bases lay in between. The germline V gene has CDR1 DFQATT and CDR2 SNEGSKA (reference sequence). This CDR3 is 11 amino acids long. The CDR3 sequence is CSANTDNEQFS. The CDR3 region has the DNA TGCAGTGCTAACACCGACAATGAGCAGTTCTCC.